Listed below are T cell receptor beta chains from one sample, sequenced in a study of cytomegalovirus exposure and HLA in healthy donors. Sequencing was performed with immunoSEQ multiplex PCR; in TCRdb, only in-frame clones are kept and a portion is missing. In the table there are 100,000 to 140,000 clones, approximately 74% of which are singletons. Sequencing was carried out using PBMCs. The source is a woman aged 40 to 55 in good health and CMV-seropositive. Each CDR3 is given with its conserved first and last residue. The D gene is left open where the match is weak. Size is omitted from some rows. Given values are once, few, many or a class for expanded clones.

CAWSYSPQRGGPYEQYF TGTGCCTGGAGTTATAGCCCCCAGCGGGGGGGCCCCTACGAGCAGTACTTC TRBV30 TRBD2 NA TRBJ2-7
CSEGVGGTDTQYF TGCAGCGAGGGGGTAGGTGGCACAGATACGCAGTATTTT TRBV29-1 NA NA TRBJ2-3
CASSLVGGYEQYF TGCGCCAGCAGCTTGGTAGGAGGCTACGAGCAGTACTTC TRBV5-1 NA NA TRBJ2-7
CASSPRGAVEVSYTF TGCGCCAGCAGTCCGCGGGGGGCGGTGGAAGTGTCCTACACCTTC TRBV4-1 NA NA TRBJ1-2
CAAQAGFGNQPQHF TGTGCCGCACAAGCGGGGTTTGGCAATCAGCCCCAGCATTTT TRBV6-1 NA NA TRBJ1-5
CASTFYQGANTQYF TGTGCCAGCACCTTCTACCAAGGGGCGAATACGCAGTATTTT TRBV2 NA NA TRBJ2-3
CASSDRGLRAFF TGTGCCAGCAGCGATAGGGGGCTTCGGGCTTTCTTT TRBV11-1 TRBD1 NA TRBJ1-1
CASSQASGGRDEQFF TGTGCCAGCAGCCAAGCTAGCGGGGGGAGGGATGAGCAGTTCTTC TRBV4-2 TRBD2 few TRBJ2-1
CASSSGSVRGLGYGYTF TGTGCCAGCAGCTCAGGGTCCGTAAGGGGCCTGGGCTATGGCTACACCTTC TRBV5-4 NA NA TRBJ1-2
CASSTGQWGYTF TGTGCCAGCAGCACTGGACAGTGGGGCTACACCTTC TRBV6-5 NA NA TRBJ1-2
CASSRRGTSGGPMTDTQYF TGTGCCAGCAGCAGAAGAGGGACTAGCGGGGGCCCGATGACAGATACGCAGTATTTT TRBV27 TRBD2 once TRBJ2-3
CASSFGWGDNTEAFF TGCGCCAGCAGCTTTGGATGGGGGGACAACACTGAAGCTTTCTTT TRBV5-1 NA once TRBJ1-1
CASSQDEPPSGGSYEQYF TGCGCCAGCAGCCAAGATGAGCCACCTAGCGGGGGGTCCTACGAGCAGTACTTC TRBV4-1 TRBD2 NA TRBJ2-7
CASSRPGQGAWEQFF TGTGCCAGCAGCCGACCGGGACAGGGGGCGTGGGAGCAGTTCTTC TRBV7-9 TRBD1 NA TRBJ2-1
CASSLTGAGEGYTF TGTGCCAGCAGCTTAACGGGGGCGGGGGAAGGCTACACCTTC TRBV7-3 NA few TRBJ1-2
CASSYTGRWPEAFF TGTGCCAGCAGTTACACAGGGCGATGGCCTGAAGCTTTCTTT TRBV6-6 NA NA TRBJ1-1
CASSILDRANQPQHF TGTGCCAGTAGTATTTTAGACAGGGCCAATCAGCCCCAGCATTTT TRBV19 TRBD1 NA TRBJ1-5
CASTPRGNTEAFF TGTGCCAGCACTCCCCGGGGTAACACTGAAGCTTTCTTT TRBV5-4 NA NA TRBJ1-1
CASSFLLGHDYGYTF TGTGCCAGCAGCTTCCTACTGGGACACGACTATGGCTACACCTTC TRBV5-5 NA many TRBJ1-2
CASSPTGTGTQYF TGTGCCAGCAGCCCCACAGGGACCGGGACCCAGTACTTC TRBV5-8 NA NA TRBJ2-5
CASSFSDRGWYGYTF TGTGCCAGCAGTTTTTCGGACAGGGGTTGGTATGGCTACACCTTC TRBV27 TRBD1 NA TRBJ1-2
CATSRGGPNNEQFF TGTGCCACCAGCAGAGGAGGTCCCAACAATGAGCAGTTCTTC TRBV15 NA once TRBJ2-1
CATSRGRIANYGYTF TGTGCCACCAGCAGAGGTCGTATAGCTAACTATGGCTACACCTTC TRBV15 NA NA TRBJ1-2
CASSQDSYTGELFF TGTGCCAGCAGCCAAGACAGCTACACCGGGGAGCTGTTTTTT TRBV7-9 NA NA TRBJ2-2
CAWSSTSGLSQFF TGTGCCTGGAGTTCTACTAGCGGGTTAAGTCAGTTCTTC TRBV30 TRBD2 NA TRBJ2-1
CSAGTGVEQYF TGCAGCGCCGGGACAGGCGTCGAGCAGTACTTC TRBV29-1 TRBD1 NA TRBJ2-7
CASSQDWPRQGASGNTIYF TGTGCCAGCAGCCAAGATTGGCCCCGGCAGGGCGCCTCTGGAAACACCATATATTTT TRBV4-2 NA NA TRBJ1-3
CASSLWGGQGANQPQHF TGTGCCAGCAGCTTATGGGGGGGCCAGGGGGCGAATCAGCCCCAGCATTTT TRBV7-9 TRBD1 NA TRBJ1-5
CASSLVQNEKLFF TGTGCCAGCAGCTTGGTTCAGAATGAAAAACTGTTTTTT TRBV5-8 NA NA TRBJ1-4
CAWRNDRGTEAFF TGTGCCTGGAGAAATGACAGGGGCACTGAAGCTTTCTTT TRBV30 TRBD1 NA TRBJ1-1
CASSLGGLSGSYEQYF TGTGCCAGCAGCTTAGGCGGGCTGTCGGGCTCCTACGAGCAGTACTTC TRBV11-2 NA NA TRBJ2-7
CASSLTGGTEAFF TGTGCCAGCAGTTTGACAGGGGGCACTGAAGCTTTCTTT TRBV2 TRBD1 NA TRBJ1-1
CASSQGQGEETQYF TGCGCCAGCAGCCAGGGACAGGGTGAAGAGACCCAGTACTTC TRBV5-1 TRBD1 NA TRBJ2-5
CASSYSGGWPQHF TGTGCCAGCAGTTACTCGGGGGGTTGGCCCCAGCATTTT TRBV6-6 NA NA TRBJ1-5
CTSSQSLPGTTGLAGRNEQFF TGCACCAGCAGCCAATCCCTACCCGGGACAACGGGACTAGCGGGGCGAAATGAGCAGTTCTTC TRBV1 NA NA TRBJ2-1
CASSSSPTDTQYF TGCGCCAGCAGCTCTTCTCCCACAGATACGCAGTATTTT TRBV5-1 NA NA TRBJ2-3
CASSLGLAGGPTGELFF TGCGCCAGCAGCTTGGGACTAGCGGGGGGCCCCACCGGGGAGCTGTTTTTT TRBV5-1 TRBD2 NA TRBJ2-2
CASSQGYGYTF TGCGCCAGCAGCCAGGGTTATGGCTACACCTTC TRBV5-1 NA NA TRBJ1-2
CASSRGTDSRSTGELFF TGTGCCAGCAGCCGAGGGACGGACAGTAGGAGCACCGGGGAGCTGTTTTTT TRBV7-9 NA once TRBJ2-2
CASSLGQGYTGELFF TGTGCCAGCAGTCTCGGACAGGGCTACACCGGGGAGCTGTTTTTT TRBV6-5 TRBD1 NA TRBJ2-2
CSAGLVSYNEQFF TGCAGCGCCGGACTAGTGTCCTACAATGAGCAGTTCTTC TRBV29-1 TRBD2 NA TRBJ2-1
CASSWTDRPLHF TGTGCCAGCAGTTGGACAGACAGACCCCTCCACTTT TRBV7-2 NA NA TRBJ1-6